One sample yielded the 21 T cell receptor beta chains listed below, sequenced in a study of T cell responses to AZD1222 COVID-19 vaccine. Data came from immunoSEQ multiplex PCR; TCRdb stores just in-frame clones and leaves some out. The sample records tens of thousands of clones, around 91% being singletons. The input for sequencing was peripheral blood, taken on day 0 of AZD1222 vaccination. All receptors come from an adult in good health.

The chain links TRBV20-1 to TRBJ2-1; either TRBD1 or TRBD2 may fit D (5 bases each). The CDR3 spans 14 residues. Trimming shortened V by 3 bases and J by 7 bases, and 16 bases separated the two germline ends. Germline lookup yields CDR1 DFQATT and CDR2 SNEGSKA (reference sequence). DNA of the CDR3: TGCAGTGCTAGTTCCTCCGGGACGCCTAATGAGCAGTTCTTC. Translated: CSASSSGTPNEQFF.

This chain connects TRBV27 to TRBJ1-4; maybe TRBD1 (5 bases). V dropped 7 bases and J dropped 4 bases, with 13 bases sitting between them. The CDR3 spans 14 residues. From germline, CDR1 is MNHEY and CDR2 SMNVEV (reference sequence). CDR3 sequence (DNA): TGTGCCAGCAAATCACAGGATCTTAATGAAAAACTGTTTTTT. Residues: CASKSQDLNEKLFF.

This chain uses TRBV7-2 with TRBJ2-1, with TRBD2 as a possible D gene (5 bases). The germline gives CDR1 SGHTA, CDR2 FQGNSA. Trimming cost V 9 bases and J 4 bases, with 13 bases left between them. This CDR3 region has 13 residues. The CDR3 DNA reads TGTGCCAGTAAACCAGCGGCTTACAATGAGCAGTTCTTC. It is translated as CASKPAAYNEQFF.

The V and J genes are TRBV15 and TRBJ1-5; D possibly corresponds to TRBD1 (5 bases). V was clipped by 0 bases and J by 11 bases, with 17 bases between them. CDR1 and CDR2 (germline): LNHNV, YYDKDF (reference sequence). The CDR3 is made up of 15 amino acids. In DNA form, the CDR3 reads TGTGCCACCAGCAGAGATGAGGGGTTGGCGGGAACCCAGCATTTT. This encodes CATSRDEGLAGTQHF.

This clone was picked up one time. V and J are TRBV28 and TRBJ1-2, with 7 nucleotides matching TRBD1. The CDR3 totals 15 residues. V gave up 3 bases and J gave up 8 bases; unmatched junction bases: 12. Germline V lookup: CDR1 MDHEN, CDR2 SYDVKM. CDR3 loop: CASSFTGVATRGYTF. DNA for the CDR3: TGTGCCAGCAGTTTTACAGGGGTCGCCACTAGGGGCTACACCTTC.

This clone has just one count. V is TRBV7-9 and J is TRBJ1-5; 7 bases line up with TRBD1. CDR3 size: 18 residues. Germline values: CDR1 SEHNR, CDR2 FQNEAQ (reference sequence). The V and J ends lost 1 base and 4 bases, in that order; junction bases with no gene match: 13. Here the CDR3 reads CASSLGSGGALNNQPQHF. In nucleotides, the CDR3 is TGTGCCAGCAGCTTAGGTTCAGGGGGAGCCTTAAATAATCAGCCCCAGCATTTT.

The rearrangement uses TRBV11-2 and TRBJ1-2, with 7 bases that match TRBD1. Germline V gives CDR1 SGHAT, CDR2 FQNNGV. The CDR3 runs to 15 residues. Losses at the gene ends were 5 bases for V and 5 bases for J; bases not matched to a gene: 11. The CDR3 nucleotides are TGTGCCAGCAGCCTACTTGGACAGGTCGCTTATGGCTACACCTTC. This sequence encodes CASSLLGQVAYGYTF.

The gene calls are TRBV5-6 and TRBJ2-7, with D possibly being TRBD2 (6 bases). V was clipped by 4 bases and J by 2 bases, with 22 bases between them. Germline CDR1 reads SGHDT; CDR2 reads YYEEEE. The CDR3 is made up of 17 amino acids. DNA for the CDR3: TGTGCCAGCAGCCCCACTTCTCGGCTAGCGCGTACCTACGAGCAGTACTTC. This codes for CASSPTSRLARTYEQYF. The full variable domain, with the rest looked up from reference TRBV5-6 and TRBJ2-7, is DAGVTQSPTHLIKTRGQQVTLRCSPKSGHDTVSWYQQALGQGPQFIFQYYEEEERQRGNFPDRFSGHQFPNYSSELNVNALLLGDSALYLCASSPTSRLARTYEQYFGPGTRLTVT.

For the CDR3, the DNA is TGTGCCAGCAGCTTAGTGAAGGTTGATGACACCGGGGAGCTGTTTTTT. Amino acids: CASSLVKVDDTGELFF. The J gene is TRBJ2-2, the V gene TRBV11-2; the D is unclear. V lost 1 base to trimming and J lost 3 bases, with 12 bases between them. This CDR3 spans 16 amino acids. CDR1 is SGHAT and CDR2 is FQNNGV in the germline V gene.

The rearrangement links TRBV5-4 to TRBJ2-2; D is perhaps TRBD1 or TRBD2 (5 bases each). Germline-derived CDR1 and CDR2 are SGHNT and YYREEE (reference sequence). This CDR3 spans 13 amino acids. Trimming took off 3 bases at V and 6 bases at J, with 9 bases between the two ends. The DNA for the CDR3 is TGTGCCAGCAGCTCGACGGGGCCCGGGGAGCTGTTTTTT. It yields the protein CASSSTGPGELFF. The full variable domain, in which reference TRBV5-4 and TRBJ2-2 provide the parts outside the CDR3, is ETGVTQSPTHLIKTRGQQVTLRCSSQSGHNTVSWYQQALGQGPQFIFQYYREEENGRGNFPPRFSGLQFPNYSSELNVNALELDDSALYLCASSSTGPGELFFGEGSRLTVL.

The chain employs TRBV2 and TRBJ1-6, with 8 bases lining up with TRBD1. The germline V gene encodes CDR1 SNHLY and CDR2 FYNNEI. The CDR3 totals 19 residues. Trimming removed 7 bases from V and 2 bases from J; junction bases left unmatched: 16. CDR3 amino acids: CASTGRLQGARAYNSPLHF. The CDR3 region has the DNA TGTGCCAGCACCGGCCGCCTCCAGGGGGCAAGGGCCTATAATTCACCCCTCCACTTT.

CDR3 nucleotide sequence: TGCGCCCGATGGGCAACTTGGACTGAAGCTTTCTTT. This sequence encodes CARWATWTEAFF. This chain links TRBV10-1 with TRBJ1-1; D unclear. In germline, CDR1 is WNHNN, CDR2 SYGVQD (reference sequence). V lost 11 bases and J lost 5, with 15 bases in between. The CDR3 totals 12 residues.

The CDR3 nucleotides read TGTGCCAGCAGCGTAGGGGGGAGGGAGAACGAGCAGTACTTC. This codes for CASSVGGRENEQYF. The V gene is TRBV9, the J gene TRBJ2-7; 7 bases match TRBD2. V gave up 0 bases and J gave up 5 bases; unmatched junction bases: 5. The CDR3 is made up of 14 amino acids. In germline, CDR1 is SGDLS, CDR2 YYNGEE.

This clone has more than one count but fewer than ten. This chain uses TRBV3-1 (or the pseudogene TRBV3-2) with TRBJ1-2; D is uncertain. CDR3 size: 13 residues. Trimming stripped 1 base from V and 7 bases from J, with 10 bases between. Germline V lookup: CDR1 LGHDT, CDR2 YNNKEL (reference sequence). CDR3 amino acids: CASSQAAQVGYTF. DNA for the CDR3: TGTGCCAGCAGCCAAGCTGCACAAGTTGGCTACACCTTC.

The V and J genes are TRBV6-2 or TRBV6-3 and TRBJ2-7, with 9 bases lining up with TRBD2. V lost 4 bases, J lost 4 bases, and 11 bases stayed unmatched. Germline-derived CDR1 and CDR2 are MNHEY and SVGEGT. The CDR3 spans 16 residues. In DNA form, the CDR3 reads TGTGCCAGCAGTTTACTCCTCCTAGCGGGATTATACGAGCAGTACTTC. Translating gives CASSLLLLAGLYEQYF.

This clone was recorded only once. The chain couples TRBV28 to TRBJ2-1; D may correspond to TRBD1 or TRBD2 (5 bases each). Germline V lookup: CDR1 MDHEN, CDR2 SYDVKM. This CDR3 comprises 15 residues. Deletions cut 2 bases from V and 8 bases from J, with 16 bases between. The CDR3 bases are TGTGCCAGCAGTTTAGCAGGGAGTACTACCGATGAGCAGTTCTTC. This sequence encodes CASSLAGSTTDEQFF.

This chain connects TRBV6-2 or TRBV6-3 to TRBJ2-6; no firm D call. The germline gives CDR1 MNHEY, CDR2 SVGEGT. V dropped 2 bases and J dropped 1 base, with 9 bases sitting between them. This CDR3 region has 16 residues. The CDR3 DNA follows: TGTGCCAGCAGTTACGGGTTGGGGTCTGGGGCCAACGTCCTGACTTTC. Its translation: CASSYGLGSGANVLTF.

V and J are TRBV9 and TRBJ2-3, with 16 bases lining up with TRBD2. Germline V gives CDR1 SGDLS, CDR2 YYNGEE. Germline trimming cut 2 bases from V and 3 bases from J; bases unmatched to any gene: 9. This CDR3 has 19 residues. CDR3 DNA: TGTGCCAGCAGCGTTCGACCGGGACTAGCGGGAGGGAAAACAGATACGCAGTATTTT. Protein: CASSVRPGLAGGKTDTQYF.

This clone was counted once. V gene TRBV2 combines with J gene TRBJ1-4; TRBD1 matches 8 bases. Trimming removed 4 bases from V and 0 bases from J; junction bases left unmatched: 4. CDR1 and CDR2 from the germline V gene are SNHLY and FYNNEI. The CDR3 loop spans 16 amino acids. Here the CDR3 DNA reads TGTGCCAGCAGTGTCCCGGGACAGGCAACTAATGAAAAACTGTTTTTT. It translates to CASSVPGQATNEKLFF. Full variable domain (remainder filled in from reference TRBV2 and TRBJ1-4): EPEVTQTPSHQVTQMGQEVILRCVPISNHLYFYWYRQILGQKVEFLVSFYNNEISEKSEIFDDQFSVERPDGSNFTLKIRSTKLEDSAMYFCASSVPGQATNEKLFFGSGTQLSVL.

The J gene is TRBJ1-2, the V gene TRBV27; no clear D gene. V dropped 0 bases and J dropped 3 bases, with 8 bases sitting between them. The germline V gene has CDR1 MNHEY and CDR2 SMNVEV (reference sequence). There are 14 residues in the CDR3. The CDR3 region is CASSLSLSDYGYTF. The CDR3 DNA is TGTGCCAGCAGTTTATCGTTGAGCGACTATGGCTACACCTTC.

This chain uses TRBV5-1 with TRBJ2-2; D is unresolved. Germline V CDR1 and CDR2: SGHRS, YFSETQ. This CDR3 has 16 amino acids. Trimming stripped 0 bases from V and 2 bases from J, with 11 bases between. The CDR3 region has the DNA TGCGCCAGCAGCTTGGAGGGTGACCGTAACACCGGGGAGCTGTTTTTT. It codes for CASSLEGDRNTGELFF. The whole variable domain, filled in from reference TRBV5-1 and TRBJ2-2, reads KAGVTQTPRYLIKTRGQQVTLSCSPISGHRSVSWYQQTPGQGLQFLFEYFSETQRNKGNFPGRFSGRQFSNSRSEMNVSTLELGDSALYLCASSLEGDRNTGELFFGEGSRLTVL.